The 7 T cell receptor beta chains below come from one sample, sequenced in a study of Ad26.COV2.S vaccination and SARS-CoV-2 variants. Specified treatment: 19 received Ad26.COV2.S at low or high dose, single or two shots; several received placebo; per-sample allocation not given. Day 63 after the first vaccine or placebo injection was the time point for sampling. Data came from immunoSEQ multiplex PCR; TCRdb stores just in-frame clones and leaves some out. The sample carries about 680,000 clones, around 89% recorded once. The sequenced sample was peripheral blood, obtained in a trial of Ad26.COV2.S vaccine versus placebo. The source is a person aged 18-60 years who received the Ad26.COV2.S COVID-19 vaccine or a placebo.

The chain recombines TRBV9 with TRBJ1-2, with 7 bases lining up with TRBD1. The CDR3 covers 19 residues. Germline trimming cut 3 bases from V and 0 bases from J; bases unmatched to any gene: 17. Per germline, CDR1 SGDLS and CDR2 YYNGEE. The CDR3 nucleotides are TGTGCCAGCAGCGCAGGTCCGGGACAGCTTATACTTTCTAACTATGGCTACACCTTC. Protein sequence: CASSAGPGQLILSNYGYTF.

The count of this clone is one. The chain recombines TRBV14 with TRBJ2-2; 9 nucleotides match TRBD1. Losses at the gene ends were 0 bases for V and 4 bases for J; bases not matched to a gene: 6. The CDR3 has 17 residues. Germline V gene data show CDR1 as SGHDN and CDR2 as FVKESK. CDR3 amino acids: CASSQDQNRGRTGELFF. The CDR3 DNA is TGTGCCAGCAGCCAAGATCAGAACAGGGGGCGCACCGGGGAGCTGTTTTTT.

The chain is built from TRBV5-6 and TRBJ1-2; no definite D call. With 2 bases removed from V and 1 base from J, the gap between germline ends came to 12 bases. The CDR3 is made up of 15 amino acids. Germline-derived CDR1 and CDR2 are SGHDT and YYEEEE. The CDR3 DNA sequence: TGTGCCAGCAGCTTCAGAGACCGCATTAACTATGGCTACACCTTC. It specifies CASSFRDRINYGYTF. The complete variable domain, with remaining parts taken from reference TRBV5-6 and TRBJ1-2, reads DAGVTQSPTHLIKTRGQQVTLRCSPKSGHDTVSWYQQALGQGPQFIFQYYEEEERQRGNFPDRFSGHQFPNYSSELNVNALLLGDSALYLCASSFRDRINYGYTFGSGTRLTVV.

The rearrangement uses TRBV9 and TRBJ1-3, with unresolved D. The CDR3 length is 15 residues. V lost 0 bases and J 0 bases, leaving 7 bases between the germline ends. CDR1 and CDR2 (germline): SGDLS, YYNGEE. The CDR3 DNA sequence: TGTGCCAGCAGCGTAGTCCCCGTCTCTGGAAACACCATATATTTT. Amino acid sequence: CASSVVPVSGNTIYF.

The chain has TRBV12-3 or TRBV12-4 and TRBJ2-7; perhaps D is TRBD1 or TRBD2 (6 bases each). This CDR3 region has 13 residues. Between the trimmed V and J ends, which lost 6 bases and 2 bases, there was a span of 11 bases. For the CDR3, the DNA is TGTGCCAGCAGCACGGGGGCAACCTACGAGCAGTACTTC. This gives the protein CASSTGATYEQYF.

The chain recombines TRBV5-1 with TRBJ2-7; 8 bases match TRBD1. Germline loops: CDR1 SGHRS, CDR2 YFSETQ. CDR3 length: 14 amino acids. V lost 2 bases and J lost 3; bases outside the gene matches: 4. This chain's CDR3 is CASSFTGGGYEQYF. As DNA, the CDR3 is TGCGCCAGCAGCTTTACAGGGGGTGGCTACGAGCAGTACTTC.

This clone appeared once. CDR3 loop: CASSPASVPNEKLFF. The CDR3 nucleotides read TGTGCCAGCTCACCGGCGTCGGTGCCAAATGAAAAACTGTTTTTT. The V call is TRBV18, the J call TRBJ1-4; no clear D. Germline-derived CDR1 and CDR2 are KGHSH and LQKENI. Between the trimmed V and J ends, which lost 3 bases and 5 bases, there was a span of 13 bases. There are 15 residues in the CDR3.